Below are 3 T cell receptor beta chains sequenced from a single sample in a study of molecular identifiers for immune sequencing clone quantification. TCRdb passed the PCR reads through MiXCR, listing each CDR3 protein once. The data show more than 85,000 distinct CDR3 sequences, with around 37% seen just once and roughly 10% held by the top ten. Sequenced: naive CD8+ T cells from blood, with Jurkat cell RNA spiked in. Subset reported: FACS-sorted CD8+CD4-CCR7+CD45RA+ naive T cells. All receptors derive from a human donor in good health. Some libraries in this study had Jurkat cell RNA spiked in.

V gene TRBV29-1 combines with J gene TRBJ2-7, with 9 bases lining up with TRBD2. Germline-derived CDR1 and CDR2 are SQVTM and ANQGSEA. This CDR3 is 16 amino acids long. The ends lost 2 bases at V and 2 bases at J; junction bases unmatched: 10. The CDR3 loop reads CSVEYLGTSSPYEQYF. In nucleotides, the CDR3 is TGCAGCGTTGAATATCTGGGGACTAGCAGCCCCTACGAGCAGTACTTC.

V is TRBV12-3 or TRBV12-4 and J is TRBJ2-1; D possibly matches TRBD1 or TRBD2 (5 bases each). V was cut by 3 bases and J by 4 bases, with 16 bases left in between. The CDR3 sequence is 16 residues long. As DNA, the CDR3 is TGTGCCAGCAGTTTGTCCCCCCCGGGACCATACAATGAGCAGTTCTTC. It yields the protein CASSLSPPGPYNEQFF.

A remark on this clonotype: One base away lies a much larger clone, so this may be a sequencing read error. The V gene is TRBV6-5, the J gene TRBJ2-5, with a tentative D call TRBD2 (6 bases). The CDR3 is made up of 15 amino acids. The V end lost 6 bases, the J end lost 5 bases, and 19 bases lay between the germline ends. Germline CDR1 MNHEY, CDR2 SVGAGI. CDR3 coding DNA: TGTGCCAGCAGGTACATGACTGGGACTTACGAGACCCAGTACTTC. This encodes CASRYMTGTYETQYF.